Included here is one T cell receptor beta chain sequence, with context. Its antigen specificity is not known. Base quality data are lacking; no much larger clone is found one base away. The data stem from a study of T cell responses to AZD1222 COVID-19 vaccine (TCRdb year 2021). Context from the whole study: Because spike-specific TCR depth and breadth did not differ between the two schedules, AZD1222 recipients who got a second dose at roughly 4 weeks were pooled with those who got a second dose at roughly 12 weeks. TCR sequencing covered approximately 230 trial participants: 200 to 220 given two doses of AZD1222 and approximately 26 given two doses of MenACWY control vaccine. Enrollment into the trials was organized by age into subgroups of 18-55, 56-69 and 70-plus years, and those subgroups contained approximately 150, 30 and 60 TCR-sequenced participants, respectively. Findings and caveats that apply to the study as a whole: Participants were mostly white British and included more females than males, and it was suggested by the authors that clonal diversity may have been underestimated. Reportedly, almost half of the unique spike-specific TCRs recognized epitopes lying outside the regions that are mutated in the B.1.351 and B.1.1.7 variants. The vaccine-associated CD4 TCRs covered the entire spike protein, and the dominant responses fell in regions 160-218 and 743-854. After two AZD1222 doses, spike-specific TCR breadth and depth were significantly higher than at day 0 and than in MenACWY recipients. Only a handful of AZD1222 recipients were SARS-CoV-2 seropositive at baseline, limiting conclusions about previously exposed vaccinees. The 56-69-year group was small, and its depth increase did not reach significance, likely because of low power. Because no samples from the day 14 peak response were available, repertoires could be characterized only after the peak T cell response.

The CDR3 regions of human TCRbeta chains were subjected to immunosequencing. The authors' pipeline ran thus. TCRs in the repertoires were compared against a reference library of SARS-CoV-2-specific TCRs that had been generated with the MIRA antigen-specificity platform. Breadth was defined as the fraction of unique TCRs that were SARS-CoV-2-associated. Depth was defined as the fraction of total T cells that were SARS-CoV-2-associated. Using the MIRA data, each spike-specific TCR was assigned both to the spike region to which the TCR was reactive and to a CD4 or CD8 class. Log10-transformed breadth and depth values were compared by one-way ANOVA with Sidak's multiple comparisons tests. TCRdb re-hosts the immuneACCESS table, in-frame sequences only. Its copies lack some clones; in the studies checked, an unresolved V gene accounts for under half of them, and the cause for the rest is not known. V, J and clone size are taken as reported in that table, and D and trimming were inferred from the DNA itself. This sample is represented by tens of thousands of clones; about 83% of them were singletons. The ten largest clones represent 8.7% of the sample.

Unmatched junction bases come to 8, with V trimmed by 5 bases and J by 2 bases. The CDR3 covers 15 residues, taking in both the cysteine and the phenylalanine. Only the CDR3 portion is preserved as DNA: 45 bases, with reading frame beginning at the first base. From the germline V gene, CDR1 is KGHSH and CDR2 is LQKENI. What this sample's time point label stands for: baseline before first vaccination. Samples from vaccinated people were obtained from the UK trials COV001 and COV002, which included a single-blind randomized controlled phase 2/3 trial of AZD1222 (ChAdOx1 nCoV-19) in healthy adults. Trial participant PBMC samples were collected at day 0 and day 28 after the second dose for TCRbeta chain sequencing.

Sequenced here: peripheral blood, sampled on day 0 of AZD1222 vaccination. Recombination connected TRBV18 to TRBJ1-1, and 7 junction bases match TRBD1. The clonotype originates from an adult in good health. The CDR3 in this case is CASSTLQGGNTEAFF. The DNA is as follows: TGTGCCAGCTCAACCCTCCAGGGGGGCAACACTGAAGCTTTCTTT.